The rows below give T cell receptor beta chains drawn from one sample of a study of blood T cell repertoires in COVID-19. Profiled with immunoSEQ multiplex PCR; TCRdb holds only in-frame clones, not every one. The sample carries 140,000 to 150,000 clones, over 80% recorded once. Source material: peripheral blood. The receptors originated from a man aged 45 to 65 who had recovered from COVID-19. CDR3s include the opening cysteine and the closing phenylalanine or tryptophan. D genes are given only for firm matches. Size values are once, few and many counts, or a class for expanded clones, and some rows have none.

CDR3 protein: CASSRGLPDGYTF
CDR3 DNA: TGTGCCAGCAGCCGGGGACTTCCTGATGGCTACACCTTC
D gene: -
clone size: -
V gene: TRBV3-1/TRBV3-2
J gene: TRBJ1-2

CDR3 protein: CASSPGQTYNSPLHF
CDR3 DNA: TGTGCCAGCAGCCCTGGACAGACTTATAATTCACCCCTCCACTTT
D gene: -
clone size: few
V gene: TRBV7-8
J gene: TRBJ1-6

CDR3 protein: CASRDRGADTQYF
CDR3 DNA: TGTGCCAGCAGAGACAGGGGCGCAGATACGCAGTATTTT
D gene: TRBD1
clone size: -
V gene: TRBV6-5
J gene: TRBJ2-3

CDR3 protein: CASSLPQGFTEAFF
CDR3 DNA: TGTGCCAGCAGCCTCCCCCAGGGATTCACTGAAGCTTTCTTT
D gene: -
clone size: -
V gene: TRBV7-2
J gene: TRBJ1-1

CDR3 protein: CASSPDRGQETQYF
CDR3 DNA: TGTGCCAGCAGTCCGGACAGGGGCCAAGAGACCCAGTACTTC
D gene: TRBD1
clone size: -
V gene: TRBV6-5
J gene: TRBJ2-5

CDR3 protein: CASRISTGDTYEQYF
CDR3 DNA: TGTGCCAGCAGAATTTCGACAGGTGATACCTACGAGCAGTACTTC
D gene: -
clone size: few
V gene: TRBV6-5
J gene: TRBJ2-7

CDR3 protein: CASSEDRVGEKLFF
CDR3 DNA: TGTGCCAGCAGTGAGGACAGGGTGGGTGAAAAACTGTTTTTT
D gene: TRBD1
clone size: -
V gene: TRBV6-1
J gene: TRBJ1-4

CDR3 protein: CASSLAGGPHNEQFF
CDR3 DNA: TGTGCCAGCAGCTTGGCGGGGGGGCCTCACAATGAGCAGTTCTTC
D gene: TRBD2
clone size: -
V gene: TRBV5-4
J gene: TRBJ2-1

CDR3 protein: CASTTSPPLTGGRFPQPQHF
CDR3 DNA: TGTGCCAGTACCACCTCCCCCCCACTTACAGGGGGGCGGTTTCCCCAGCCCCAGCATTTT
D gene: TRBD1
clone size: -
V gene: TRBV19
J gene: TRBJ1-5

CDR3 protein: CAWSVGTGNQPQHF
CDR3 DNA: TGTGCCTGGAGTGTGGGGACAGGGAATCAGCCCCAGCATTTT
D gene: TRBD1
clone size: -
V gene: TRBV30
J gene: TRBJ1-5

CDR3 protein: CASSPHRGGGTNTGELFF
CDR3 DNA: TGTGCCAGCAGCCCCCACCGGGGCGGGGGGACCAACACCGGGGAGCTGTTTTTT
D gene: TRBD2
clone size: -
V gene: TRBV9
J gene: TRBJ2-2

CDR3 protein: CASSNFPGGQGWFYEQYF
CDR3 DNA: TGTGCCAGCAGCAATTTCCCGGGCGGACAGGGATGGTTTTACGAGCAGTACTTC
D gene: -
clone size: -
V gene: TRBV21-1
J gene: TRBJ2-7

CDR3 protein: CASSRRLAGGRFSTDTQYF
CDR3 DNA: TGTGCCAGTAGTAGACGACTAGCGGGGGGGCGTTTCAGCACAGATACGCAGTATTTT
D gene: TRBD2
clone size: -
V gene: TRBV19
J gene: TRBJ2-3

CDR3 protein: CASSTTGLGPYEQYF
CDR3 DNA: TGTGCCAGCAGTACGACAGGGTTGGGCCCCTACGAGCAGTACTTC
D gene: TRBD1
clone size: -
V gene: TRBV6-5
J gene: TRBJ2-7

CDR3 protein: CASSPDRAGLDEKLFF
CDR3 DNA: TGCGCCAGCAGCCCGGACAGGGCGGGCCTGGATGAAAAACTGTTTTTT
D gene: TRBD1
clone size: -
V gene: TRBV5-1
J gene: TRBJ1-4

CDR3 protein: CASSYAGGLAGEKQFF
CDR3 DNA: TGTGCCAGCAGCTACGCCGGGGGACTAGCGGGGGAAAAGCAGTTCTTC
D gene: TRBD2
clone size: few
V gene: TRBV5-4
J gene: TRBJ2-1

CDR3 protein: CASPAGGRPPGELFF
CDR3 DNA: TGTGCCAGCCCGGCGGGGGGTAGGCCGCCCGGGGAGCTGTTTTTT
D gene: TRBD2
clone size: -
V gene: TRBV18
J gene: TRBJ2-2

CDR3 protein: CASSHLDTYNEKLFF
CDR3 DNA: TGTGCCAGCAGCCACCTCGACACCTATAATGAAAAACTGTTTTTT
D gene: -
clone size: -
V gene: TRBV14
J gene: TRBJ1-4

CDR3 protein: CASSETGNYGYTF
CDR3 DNA: TGTGCCAGCAGTGAAACAGGCAACTATGGCTACACCTTC
D gene: -
clone size: -
V gene: TRBV2
J gene: TRBJ1-2

CDR3 protein: CASSLRLAGTYEQYF
CDR3 DNA: TGTGCCAGCAGCCTTAGACTAGCGGGGACCTACGAGCAGTACTTC
D gene: TRBD2
clone size: -
V gene: TRBV16
J gene: TRBJ2-7

CDR3 protein: CASSIGGALRSPLHF
CDR3 DNA: TGTGCCAGTAGTATCGGAGGAGCTCTCCGTTCACCCCTCCACTTT
D gene: -
clone size: -
V gene: TRBV19
J gene: TRBJ1-6

CDR3 protein: CASSQRDRSAEAFF
CDR3 DNA: TGCGCCAGCAGCCAACGGGACAGATCCGCTGAAGCTTTCTTT
D gene: TRBD1
clone size: -
V gene: TRBV4-1
J gene: TRBJ1-1

CDR3 protein: CASSPRQGDFNEQFF
CDR3 DNA: TGTGCCAGCTCACCACGACAGGGGGACTTCAATGAGCAGTTCTTC
D gene: TRBD1
clone size: -
V gene: TRBV18
J gene: TRBJ2-1

CDR3 protein: CASSLRDRGGHEQFF
CDR3 DNA: TGTGCCAGCAGCTTAAGGGACAGGGGTGGCCATGAGCAGTTCTTC
D gene: TRBD1
clone size: -
V gene: TRBV7-9
J gene: TRBJ2-1

CDR3 protein: CASYYTEAFF
CDR3 DNA: TGTGCCAGTTATTACACTGAAGCTTTCTTT
D gene: -
clone size: -
V gene: TRBV6-5
J gene: TRBJ1-1

CDR3 protein: CASSYAGQGHGSPLHF
CDR3 DNA: TGTGCCAGCAGTTACGCCGGACAGGGGCACGGATCACCCCTCCACTTT
D gene: TRBD1
clone size: once
V gene: TRBV6-2/TRBV6-3
J gene: TRBJ1-6

CDR3 protein: CSASRHVIMNTEAFF
CDR3 DNA: TGCAGTGCTAGTAGACATGTAATCATGAACACTGAAGCTTTCTTT
D gene: -
clone size: -
V gene: TRBV20-1
J gene: TRBJ1-1

CDR3 protein: CASSPVQAYSTDTQYF
CDR3 DNA: TGTGCCAGCTCACCGGTGCAGGCCTATAGCACAGATACGCAGTATTTT
D gene: -
clone size: -
V gene: TRBV18
J gene: TRBJ2-3